This T cell receptor beta chain was identified in a study of shared clonotypes between healthy human individuals. General study points: Non-shared clonotypes had lower generation probabilities than those shared by all four donors.

As for this clone: What it recognizes is unknown.

The method was immunoSEQ multiplex PCR; TCRdb's version includes in-frame clones alone and lacks a portion of them. The sample yields roughly 2.2 million clones, just over 90% seen once. The V and J ends lost 4 bases and 2 bases respectively, with 8 bases between them. From germline, CDR1 is MNHEY and CDR2 SMNVEV (reference sequence). The CDR3 spans 13 residues. The sample consisted of naive CD4+ T cells from PBMCs. Specified subset: CD45RA+ positively selected. This sequence joins TRBV27 and TRBJ1-2, with D tentatively TRBD1 (5 bases). This sequence originates from a man aged 18 to 29 in good health. Some clones in this sample may be carry-over from other donors' samples. CDR3: CASSYRDNYGYTF. CDR3 DNA: TGTGCCAGCAGTTACCGGGACAACTATGGCTACACCTTC.